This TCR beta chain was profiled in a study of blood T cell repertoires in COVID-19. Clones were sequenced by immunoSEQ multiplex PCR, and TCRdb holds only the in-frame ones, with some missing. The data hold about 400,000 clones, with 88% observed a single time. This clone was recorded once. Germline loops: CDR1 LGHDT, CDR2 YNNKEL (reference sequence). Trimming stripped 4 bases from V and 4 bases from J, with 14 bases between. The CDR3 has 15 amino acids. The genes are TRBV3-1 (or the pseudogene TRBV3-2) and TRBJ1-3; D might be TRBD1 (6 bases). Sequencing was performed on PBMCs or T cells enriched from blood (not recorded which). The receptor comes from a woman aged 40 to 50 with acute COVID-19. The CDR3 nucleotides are TGTGCCAGCAGCCGGTCAGGGGTAGGAGGAAACACCATATATTTT. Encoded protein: CASSRSGVGGNTIYF.